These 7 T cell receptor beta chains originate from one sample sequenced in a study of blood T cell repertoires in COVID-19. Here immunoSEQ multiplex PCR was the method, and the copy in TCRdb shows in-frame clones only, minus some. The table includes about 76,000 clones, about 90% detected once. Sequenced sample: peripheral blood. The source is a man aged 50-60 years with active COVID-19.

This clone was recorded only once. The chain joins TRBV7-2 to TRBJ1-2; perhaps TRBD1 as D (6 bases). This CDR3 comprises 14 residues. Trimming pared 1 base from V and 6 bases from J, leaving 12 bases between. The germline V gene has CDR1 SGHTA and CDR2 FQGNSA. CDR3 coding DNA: TGTGCCAGCAGCTTAGTAGTCAGGGGCGATGGCTACACCTTC. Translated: CASSLVVRGDGYTF. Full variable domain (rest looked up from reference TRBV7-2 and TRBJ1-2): GAGVSQSPSNKVTEKGKDVELRCDPISGHTALYWYRQSLGQGLEFLIYFQGNSAPDKSGLPSDRFSAERTGGSVSTLTIQRTQQEDSAVYLCASSLVVRGDGYTFGSGTRLTVV.

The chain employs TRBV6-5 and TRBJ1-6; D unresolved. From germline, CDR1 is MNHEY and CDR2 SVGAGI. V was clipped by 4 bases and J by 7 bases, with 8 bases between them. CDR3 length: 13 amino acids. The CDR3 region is CASSSRGNSPLHF. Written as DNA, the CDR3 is TGTGCCAGCAGTTCCCGGGGAAATTCACCCCTCCACTTT.

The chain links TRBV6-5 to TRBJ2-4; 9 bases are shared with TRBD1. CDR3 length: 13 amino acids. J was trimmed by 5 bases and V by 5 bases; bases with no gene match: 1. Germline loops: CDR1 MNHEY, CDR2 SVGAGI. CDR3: CASSRTGENIQYF. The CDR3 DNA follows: TGTGCCAGCAGTCGGACAGGGGAAAACATTCAGTACTTC.

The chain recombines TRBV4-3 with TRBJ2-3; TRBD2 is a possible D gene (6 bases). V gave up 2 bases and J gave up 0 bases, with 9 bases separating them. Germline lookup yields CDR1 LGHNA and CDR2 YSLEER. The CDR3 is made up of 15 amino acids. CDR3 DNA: TGCGCCAGCAGCCAACGGGGGACTAGCACAGATACGCAGTATTTT. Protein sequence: CASSQRGTSTDTQYF.

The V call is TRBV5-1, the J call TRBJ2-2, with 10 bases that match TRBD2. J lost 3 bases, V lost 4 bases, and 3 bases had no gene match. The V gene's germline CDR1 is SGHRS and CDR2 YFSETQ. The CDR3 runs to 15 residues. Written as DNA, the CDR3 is TGCGCCAGCAGCCCCGGGACTAGCGACACCGGGGAGCTGTTTTTT. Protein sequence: CASSPGTSDTGELFF.

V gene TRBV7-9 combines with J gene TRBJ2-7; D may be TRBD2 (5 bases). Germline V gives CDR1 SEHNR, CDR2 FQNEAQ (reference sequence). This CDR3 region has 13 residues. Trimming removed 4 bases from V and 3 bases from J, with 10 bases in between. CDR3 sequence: CASSSSRVYEQYF. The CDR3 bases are TGTGCCAGCAGCTCCTCGCGGGTCTACGAGCAGTACTTC.

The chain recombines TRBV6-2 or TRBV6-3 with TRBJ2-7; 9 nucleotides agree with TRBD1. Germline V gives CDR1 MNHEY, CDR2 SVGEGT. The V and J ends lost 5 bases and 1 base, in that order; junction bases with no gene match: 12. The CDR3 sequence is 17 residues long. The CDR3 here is CASSTWFMGQGSYEQYF. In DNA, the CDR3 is TGTGCCAGCAGTACTTGGTTTATGGGACAGGGATCCTACGAGCAGTACTTC.